These 28 T cell receptor beta chains came from one sample sequenced in a study of T-cell reconstitution after alpha-beta-depleted transplantation in children. This sample's TCRbeta library carried unique molecular identifier barcodes. From the PCR reads, TCRdb called clonotypes with MiXCR, one entry per CDR3 protein. The sample comprises roughly 500,000 distinct CDR3 sequences, approximately 32% of which are singletons, and around 2.5% rests with the top ten. Sequenced here: PBMCs from the stem cell graft donor, sampled from the stem cell graft. The origin of the receptors is a human donor who donated a stem cell graft to a child with aplastic anemia.

This clonotype was detected once. The rearrangement uses TRBV5-1 and TRBJ2-7, with D uncertain. From germline, CDR1 is SGHRS and CDR2 YFSETQ. The CDR3 length is 13 residues. V dropped 2 bases and J dropped 3 bases, with 9 bases sitting between them. In DNA form, the CDR3 reads TGCGCCAGCAGCTTTGGGGAATTCTACGAGCAGTACTTC. Its protein is CASSFGEFYEQYF.

This chain links TRBV30 with TRBJ1-5; 7 nucleotides line up with TRBD1. After removal of 0 bases from V and 1 base from J, the junction contained 3 bases not matched to a gene. Germline V gene lookup returns CDR1 GTSNPN and CDR2 SVGIG (reference sequence). The CDR3 sequence is 15 residues long. The CDR3 is CAWSVQTGSNQPQHF. The CDR3 DNA reads as TGTGCCTGGAGTGTCCAGACAGGGAGCAATCAGCCCCAGCATTTT.

CDR3 loop: CASSPRNCWVISYNSPLHF. Here the CDR3 DNA reads TGTGCCAGCAGCCCCCGGAATTGCTGGGTGATCTCCTATAATTCACCCCTCCACTTT. The chain has TRBV5-6 and TRBJ1-6; D not resolved. The CDR3 sequence is 19 residues long. V lost 4 bases, J lost 0 bases, and 20 bases lay in between. Germline V gives CDR1 SGHDT, CDR2 YYEEEE.

In this sample, this clonotype turned up once. This chain connects TRBV12-3 or TRBV12-4 to TRBJ1-1; TRBD1 matches 9 bases. This CDR3 comprises 17 residues. Germline trimming cut 3 bases from V and 3 bases from J; bases unmatched to any gene: 11. The CDR3 here is CASSFSTGGGVYTEAFF. In DNA form, the CDR3 reads TGTGCCAGCAGTTTTTCCACAGGGGGCGGAGTGTACACTGAAGCTTTCTTT.

The sample holds a few counts of this clonotype. The genes are TRBV12-3 or TRBV12-4 and TRBJ2-3, with TRBD1 identical over 9 bases. With V trimmed by 1 base and J by 7 bases, 6 bases remained unmatched. The CDR3 extends over 15 amino acids. CDR3 amino acids: CASSLEGTGSHTQYF. Here the CDR3 DNA reads TGTGCCAGCAGTTTAGAGGGGACAGGGTCGCATACGCAGTATTTT.

This clonotype appeared a few times. The chain is built from TRBV20-1 and TRBJ2-1; 11 bases line up with TRBD2. In germline, CDR1 is DFQATT, CDR2 SNEGSKA (reference sequence). J gave up 9 bases and V 4 bases, and 11 bases lay outside the gene matches. This CDR3 contains 15 residues. DNA of the CDR3: TGCAGTGCTAACCCGACTAGCGGGAATCTCCGTGAGCAGTTCTTC. This encodes CSANPTSGNLREQFF.

The chain recombines TRBV5-1 with TRBJ2-7; D not certain. The germline V gene encodes CDR1 SGHRS and CDR2 YFSETQ. The CDR3 has 13 residues. V lost 0 bases, J lost 3 bases, and 7 bases lay in between. The CDR3 DNA reads TGCGCCAGCAGCTTGGCCTGGGGCTACGAGCAGTACTTC. Translated, it gives CASSLAWGYEQYF.

The rearrangement links TRBV20-1 to TRBJ2-5, with no clear D. Between the trimmed V and J ends, which lost 0 bases and 4 bases, there was a span of 6 bases. The germline CDR1 and CDR2 sequences are DFQATT and SNEGSKA (reference sequence). CDR3 length equals 12 residues. The CDR3 is CSARDLGETQYF. The CDR3, as DNA: TGCAGTGCTAGAGATCTGGGAGAGACCCAGTACTTC.

The chain combines TRBV7-9 with TRBJ2-2, with D perhaps given as TRBD1 or TRBD2 (5 bases each). The CDR3 runs 16 residues. V gave up 0 bases and J gave up 5 bases, with 13 bases separating them. Germline V gene lookup returns CDR1 SEHNR and CDR2 FQNEAQ (reference sequence). CDR3 nucleotide sequence: TGTGCCAGCAGCTTAGCGCCCCGGGGCCGGACCGGGGAGCTGTTTTTT. It encodes CASSLAPRGRTGELFF.

This clonotype has just a few counts. The chain has TRBV11-2 and TRBJ2-5; perhaps TRBD1 as D (5 bases). V gave up 5 bases and J gave up 0 bases, with 16 bases separating them. The CDR3 extends over 16 amino acids. Looked up from germline, CDR1 is SGHAT and CDR2 is FQNNGV. CDR3 coding DNA: TGTGCCAGCAGCCTAAACAGACAGAGAAACCAAGAGACCCAGTACTTC. As protein: CASSLNRQRNQETQYF.

This clonotype was detected only a few times. This chain links TRBV7-2 with TRBJ2-2; D not resolved. This CDR3 has 17 residues. Germline V gene sequence: CDR1 SGHTA, CDR2 FQGNSA. The V end was cut by 2 bases, the J end by 2 bases, with 15 bases between. CDR3 amino acids: CASSLYFSGPNTGELFF. The CDR3 DNA follows: TGTGCCAGCAGCTTATACTTCTCGGGCCCAAACACCGGGGAGCTGTTTTTT.

A few counts support this clonotype. This chain links TRBV20-1 with TRBJ2-5, with D unresolved. The V end was cut by 7 bases, the J end by 5 bases, with 11 bases between. CDR3 length: 11 residues. Germline V gene data show CDR1 as DFQATT and CDR2 as SNEGSKA (reference sequence). DNA of the CDR3: TGCAGTGGGGTCTCAGTGGAGACCCAGTACTTC. Translated, it gives CSGVSVETQYF.

The table lists this clonotype with a few counts. The chain carries TRBV12-3 or TRBV12-4 and TRBJ2-7, with D maybe TRBD1 (5 bases). V was pared by 5 bases and J by 0 bases, with 11 bases between. The CDR3 is 14 residues long. CDR3 loop: CASSPTEVSYEQYF. CDR3 in DNA: TGTGCCAGCAGTCCGACAGAAGTCTCCTACGAGCAGTACTTC.

The V and J genes are TRBV5-1 and TRBJ1-3, with 9 bases that match TRBD1. The CDR3 has 16 amino acids. J gave up 4 bases and V 0 bases, and 5 bases lay outside the gene matches. Germline loops: CDR1 SGHRS, CDR2 YFSETQ. The CDR3 bases are TGCGCCAGCAGCTTGGCTGGGACAGGGACGGGAAACACCATATATTTT. Translating gives CASSLAGTGTGNTIYF.

This clonotype came up a few times. The chain employs TRBV10-3 and TRBJ2-5, with 7 bases matching TRBD1. Germline assignment: CDR1 ENHRY and CDR2 SYGVKD. CDR3 length: 14 amino acids. The ends lost 3 bases at V and 5 bases at J; junction bases unmatched: 6. The CDR3 nucleotides read TGTGCCATCAGTGAAAGGGGGCGGCTGGAGACCCAGTACTTC. This sequence encodes CAISERGRLETQYF.

The V call is TRBV7-2, the J call TRBJ1-2, with D unresolved. V lost 5 bases to trimming and J lost 5 bases, with 21 bases between them. Germline V gives CDR1 SGHTA, CDR2 FQGNSA. The CDR3 totals 16 residues. The CDR3: CASSPRVGGRMYGYTF. CDR3 bases: TGTGCCAGCAGCCCCCGGGTGGGCGGTCGGATGTATGGCTACACCTTC.

The chain carries TRBV6-2 or TRBV6-3 and TRBJ2-7; a weak D match, TRBD1 (6 bases). V was cut by 5 bases and J by 3 bases, with 14 bases left in between. The CDR3 length is 14 residues. Germline CDR1 is MNHEY and CDR2 is SVGEGT. The CDR3 bases are TGTGCCAGCAGTGAGACAGGATCCTACTACGAGCAGTACGTC. It is translated as CASSETGSYYEQYV.

This clonotype was detected a few times. J is TRBJ2-2 and V is TRBV3-1; D assignment may be TRBD1 or TRBD2 (6 bases each). Germline V CDR1 and CDR2: LGHDT, YNNKEL (reference sequence). The CDR3 has 18 residues. V was shortened by 2 bases and J by 7 bases, with 23 bases between the two germline ends. Here the CDR3 reads CASSQRADLRGLGGELFF. DNA for the CDR3: TGTGCCAGCAGCCAAAGGGCCGACCTCAGGGGACTTGGCGGGGAGCTGTTTTTT.

The chain carries TRBV19 and TRBJ2-1, with 9 bases that match TRBD2. CDR3 length equals 15 residues. Germline V gene data show CDR1 as LNHDA and CDR2 as SQIVND (reference sequence). With 7 bases clipped from V and 3 bases from J, the junction kept 7 bases outside the gene matches. CDR3 coding DNA: TGTGCCAGTAAGGAGGCGGGAGGGTTCTACAATGAGCAGTTCTTC. It translates to CASKEAGGFYNEQFF.

This rearrangement joins TRBV27 to TRBJ2-3; 11 positions match TRBD2. The CDR3 loop spans 17 amino acids. After removal of 4 bases from V and 0 bases from J, the junction contained 6 bases not matched to a gene. The germline gives CDR1 MNHEY, CDR2 SMNVEV (reference sequence). The CDR3 region has the DNA TGTGCCAGCAGTTCCCTGGGACTAGCGGAAAGCACAGATACGCAGTATTTT. Protein product: CASSSLGLAESTDTQYF.

V and J are TRBV5-6 and TRBJ1-2; no reliable D call. The V gene lost 2 bases and the J gene lost 4 bases, with 9 bases spanning the gap. The V gene's germline CDR1 is SGHDT and CDR2 YYEEEE. This CDR3 contains 13 residues. The CDR3 coding sequence is TGTGCCAGCAGCTTTGGACGGGCCTATGGCTACACCTTC. Translation: CASSFGRAYGYTF.

This clonotype was seen just once. The chain couples TRBV7-2 to TRBJ2-1; D is tentatively TRBD1 or TRBD2 (5 bases each). Trimming pared 5 bases from V and 12 bases from J, leaving 11 bases between. The germline CDR1 and CDR2 sequences are SGHTA and FQGNSA. This CDR3 has 11 amino acids. The CDR3 loop reads CASSQRGRQFF. For the CDR3, the DNA is TGTGCCAGCAGCCAGAGGGGACGGCAGTTCTTC.

This clonotype was found a few times. The V call is TRBV12-3 or TRBV12-4, the J call TRBJ2-7; possibly TRBD1 for D (6 bases). Trimming took off 3 bases at V and 10 bases at J, with 13 bases between the two ends. The CDR3 is made up of 12 amino acids. The CDR3 loop is CASSLTGTKQYF. The CDR3 nucleotides read TGTGCCAGCAGTTTGACAGGTACGAAACAGTACTTC.

The gene calls are TRBV29-1 and TRBJ2-1; maybe TRBD1 (6 bases). Germline values: CDR1 SQVTM, CDR2 ANQGSEA. The CDR3 has 12 amino acids. The V end lost 3 bases, the J end lost 7 bases, and 10 bases lay between the germline ends. The CDR3 sequence is CSVDHTGNEQFF. The CDR3 nucleotides read TGCAGCGTTGACCACACAGGGAATGAGCAGTTCTTC.

The chain links TRBV20-1 to TRBJ2-5, with D unclear. Per germline, CDR1 DFQATT and CDR2 SNEGSKA (reference sequence). Trimming stripped 3 bases from V and 2 bases from J, with 7 bases between. This CDR3 comprises 12 residues. CDR3 in DNA: TGCAGTGCTAGGCGGCAGCAAGAGACCCAGTACTTC. Its protein product is CSARRQQETQYF.

The V gene is TRBV24-1, the J gene TRBJ1-5, with D uncertain. Germline CDR1 KGHDR, CDR2 SFDVKD. The CDR3 totals 16 residues. Trimming removed 9 bases from V and 0 bases from J, with 17 bases in between. The CDR3: CATGGRGTDSNQPQHF. CDR3 in DNA: TGTGCCACCGGTGGGCGGGGAACCGATAGCAATCAGCCCCAGCATTTT.

This sequence joins TRBV18 and TRBJ1-3; D might be TRBD1 (6 bases). Trimming shortened V by 6 bases and J by 2 bases, and 14 bases separated the two germline ends. Germline CDR1 KGHSH, CDR2 LQKENI. This CDR3 contains 15 residues. The CDR3 region is CASSPDRWTGNTIYF. The DNA for the CDR3 is TGTGCCAGCTCGCCAGACAGGTGGACTGGAAACACCATATATTTT. The whole variable domain, filled in from reference TRBV18 and TRBJ1-3, reads NAGVMQNPRHLVRRRGQEARLRCSPMKGHSHVYWYRQLPEEGLKFMVYLQKENIIDESGMPKERFSAEFPKEGPSILRIQQVVRGDSAAYFCASSPDRWTGNTIYFGEGSWLTVV.

The chain combines TRBV28 with TRBJ2-5, with 8 bases that match TRBD2. Trimming at V came to 7 bases and at J to 5 bases, leaving 6 bases not matched to a gene. Germline V gene lookup returns CDR1 MDHEN and CDR2 SYDVKM. The length of the CDR3 is 13 residues. Here the CDR3 DNA reads TGTGCCAGCACCCGGACTAGCTTGGAGACCCAGTACTTC. Translating it yields CASTRTSLETQYF.